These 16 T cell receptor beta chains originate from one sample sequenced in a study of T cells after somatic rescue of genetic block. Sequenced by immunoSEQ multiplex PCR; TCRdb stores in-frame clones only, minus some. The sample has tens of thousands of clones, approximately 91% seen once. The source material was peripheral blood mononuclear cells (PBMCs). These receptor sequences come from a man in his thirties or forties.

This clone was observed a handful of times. The CDR3 DNA reads as TGCGCCAGCAGTGAGTCGAGCTCCGGGGAGCTGTTTTTT. Protein product: CASSESSSGELFF. The chain recombines TRBV10-2 with TRBJ2-2; D unresolved. CDR1 and CDR2 (germline): WSHSY, SAAADI. The CDR3 sequence is 13 residues long. V lost 0 bases, J lost 6 bases, and 5 bases lay in between.

The CDR3 protein is CASSPRDGTDEAFF. CDR3 nucleotide sequence: TGTGCCAGCAGTCCCCGAGACGGTACGGATGAAGCTTTCTTT. The V gene is TRBV6-6, the J gene TRBJ1-1; no reliable D call. Per the germline V gene, CDR1 is MNHNY and CDR2 is SVGAGI (reference sequence). Trimming stripped 5 bases from V and 7 bases from J, with 17 bases between. This CDR3 comprises 14 residues.

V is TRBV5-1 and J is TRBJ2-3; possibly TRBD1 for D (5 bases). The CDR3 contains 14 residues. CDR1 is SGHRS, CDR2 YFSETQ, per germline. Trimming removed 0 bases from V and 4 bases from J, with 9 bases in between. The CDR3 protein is CASSLDQGADTQYF. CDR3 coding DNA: TGCGCCAGCAGCTTGGACCAGGGTGCAGATACGCAGTATTTT.

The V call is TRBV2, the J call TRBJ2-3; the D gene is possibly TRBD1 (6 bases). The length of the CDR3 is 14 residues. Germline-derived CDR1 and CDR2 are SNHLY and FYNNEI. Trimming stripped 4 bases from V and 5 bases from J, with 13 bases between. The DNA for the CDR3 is TGTGCCAGCAGTGCTTGGGGGCTTGAAGATACGCAGTATTTT. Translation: CASSAWGLEDTQYF.

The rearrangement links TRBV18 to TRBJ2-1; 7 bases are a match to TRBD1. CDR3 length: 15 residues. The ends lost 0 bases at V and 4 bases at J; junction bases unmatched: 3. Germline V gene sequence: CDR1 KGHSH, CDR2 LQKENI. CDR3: CASSPPGTDYNEQFF. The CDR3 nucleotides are TGTGCCAGCTCACCACCCGGGACAGATTACAATGAGCAGTTCTTC.

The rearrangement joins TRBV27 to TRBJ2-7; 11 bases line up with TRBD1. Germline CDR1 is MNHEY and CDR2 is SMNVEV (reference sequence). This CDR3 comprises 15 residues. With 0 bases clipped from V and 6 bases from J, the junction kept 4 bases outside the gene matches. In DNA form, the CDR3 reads TGTGCCAGCAGTTTATCCGGGACAGGGGGAGGCGAGCAGTACTTC. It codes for CASSLSGTGGGEQYF.

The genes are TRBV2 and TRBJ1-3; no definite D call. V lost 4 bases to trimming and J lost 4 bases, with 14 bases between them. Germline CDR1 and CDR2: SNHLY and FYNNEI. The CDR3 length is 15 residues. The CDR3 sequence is CASSVRGNPGNTIYF. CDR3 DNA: TGTGCCAGCAGTGTACGGGGTAACCCCGGAAACACCATATATTTT.

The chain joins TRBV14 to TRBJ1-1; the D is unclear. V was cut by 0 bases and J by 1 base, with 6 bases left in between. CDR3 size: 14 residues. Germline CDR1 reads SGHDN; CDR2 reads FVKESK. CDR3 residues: CASSQEPANTEAFF. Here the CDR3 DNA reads TGTGCCAGCAGCCAAGAGCCAGCGAACACTGAAGCTTTCTTT.

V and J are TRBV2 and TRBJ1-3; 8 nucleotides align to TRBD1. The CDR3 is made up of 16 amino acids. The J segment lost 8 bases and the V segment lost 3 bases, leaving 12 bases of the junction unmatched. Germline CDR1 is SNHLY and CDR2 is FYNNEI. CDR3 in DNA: TGTGCCAGCAGTGAGAATCGACAGGGGAGCCTAGACACCATATATTTT. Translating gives CASSENRQGSLDTIYF.

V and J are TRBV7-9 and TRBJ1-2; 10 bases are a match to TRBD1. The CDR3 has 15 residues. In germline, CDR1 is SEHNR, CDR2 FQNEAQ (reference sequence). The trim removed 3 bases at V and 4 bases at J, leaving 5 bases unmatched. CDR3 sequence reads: CASSFPGQGIYGYTF. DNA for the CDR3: TGTGCCAGCAGCTTCCCGGGACAGGGGATCTATGGCTACACCTTC.

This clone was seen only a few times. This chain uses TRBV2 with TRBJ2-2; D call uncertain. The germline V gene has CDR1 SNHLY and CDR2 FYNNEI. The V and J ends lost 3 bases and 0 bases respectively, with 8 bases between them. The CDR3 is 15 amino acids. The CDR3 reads CASSEFRTNTGELFF. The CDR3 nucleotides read TGTGCCAGCAGTGAGTTCAGGACGAACACCGGGGAGCTGTTTTTT. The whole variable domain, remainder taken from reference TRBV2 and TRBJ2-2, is EPEVTQTPSHQVTQMGQEVILRCVPISNHLYFYWYRQILGQKVEFLVSFYNNEISEKSEIFDDQFSVERPDGSNFTLKIRSTKLEDSAMYFCASSEFRTNTGELFFGEGSRLTVL.

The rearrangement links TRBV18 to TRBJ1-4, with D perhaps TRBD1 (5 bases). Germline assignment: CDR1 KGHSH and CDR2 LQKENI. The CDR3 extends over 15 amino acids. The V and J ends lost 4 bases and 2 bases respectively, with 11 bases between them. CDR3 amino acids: CASSLTGLTNEKLFF. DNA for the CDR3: TGTGCCAGCTCACTCACGGGGCTGACTAATGAAAAACTGTTTTTT.

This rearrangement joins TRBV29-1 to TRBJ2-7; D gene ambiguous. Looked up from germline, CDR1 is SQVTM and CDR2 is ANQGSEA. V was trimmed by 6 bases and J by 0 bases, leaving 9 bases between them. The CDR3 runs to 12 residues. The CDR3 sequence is CSVRYYSYEQYF. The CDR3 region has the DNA TGCAGCGTACGATATTACTCCTACGAGCAGTACTTC.

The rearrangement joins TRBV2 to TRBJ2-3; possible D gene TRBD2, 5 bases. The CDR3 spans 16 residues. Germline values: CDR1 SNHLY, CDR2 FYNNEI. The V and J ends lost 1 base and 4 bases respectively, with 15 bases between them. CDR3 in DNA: TGTGCCAGCAGTGAAGTCGGCGGCAGCGGAGCAGATACGCAGTATTTT. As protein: CASSEVGGSGADTQYF.

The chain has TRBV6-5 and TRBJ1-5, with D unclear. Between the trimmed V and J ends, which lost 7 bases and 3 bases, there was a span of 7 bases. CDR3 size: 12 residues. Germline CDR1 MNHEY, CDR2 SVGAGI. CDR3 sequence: CASNRPNQPQHF. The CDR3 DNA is TGTGCCAGCAACCGACCCAATCAGCCCCAGCATTTT.

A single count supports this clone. The CDR3 DNA sequence: TGTGCCAGCAGAACGGGACTAGCGGACAATGAGCAGTTCTTC. Translation gives CASRTGLADNEQFF. V usage is TRBV9 and J usage is TRBJ2-1; 11 positions agree with TRBD2. Unmatched junction bases numbered 3, after V lost 5 bases and J lost 5 bases. Germline V CDR1 and CDR2: SGDLS, YYNGEE. This CDR3 comprises 14 residues.